Listed below are T cell receptor beta chains from one sample, sequenced in a study of T cells in Graves' hyperthyroidism and ophthalmopathy. Each CDR3 protein gets one entry after TCRdb re-called the multiplex PCR reads with MiXCR. The sample contains about 360,000 distinct CDR3 sequences, 13% of which appear only once. Material for sequencing was blood. The receptors derive from a woman under 30 with Graves' hyperthyroidism. Each CDR3 is given with its conserved first and last residue. The D gene is left open where the match is weak. Sizes are listed as how often the clone was seen (once, few, many) or a class if it is expanded.

d_gene,abundance,j_gene,v_gene,CDR3aa,CDR3nt
.,few,TRBJ2-3,TRBV12-3/TRBV12-4,CASSRAGSPSTDTQYF,TGTGCCAGCAGCCGGGCGGGAAGCCCTAGCACAGATACGCAGTATTTT
.,many,TRBJ1-1,TRBV30,CAWRTTGTPEAFF,TGTGCCTGGAGAACGACAGGAACCCCTGAAGCTTTCTTT
.,many,TRBJ1-2,TRBV5-5,CASSPRGGEGIGGYTF,TGTGCCAGCAGCCCCCGTGGGGGGGAAGGTATCGGGGGCTACACCTTC
.,few,TRBJ2-7,TRBV19,CASSIGQSLYYEQYF,TGTGCCAGTAGTATAGGACAGAGCCTCTACTACGAGCAGTACTTC
.,many,TRBJ2-7,TRBV27,CASGPGRSYEQYF,TGTGCCAGCGGCCCAGGCAGGTCCTACGAGCAGTACTTC
TRBD1,many,TRBJ2-7,TRBV20-1,CSAENSGQGDEQYF,TGCAGTGCTGAAAACTCGGGACAGGGCGACGAGCAGTACTTC
.,many,TRBJ2-3,TRBV10-3,CAISEGQNTQYF,TGTGCCATCAGTGAGGGCCAAAATACGCAGTATTTT
TRBD2,few,TRBJ2-1,TRBV4-1,CASSQGLAGALKQFF,TGCGCCAGCAGCCAGGGACTAGCGGGGGCCCTAAAGCAGTTCTTC
.,many,TRBJ1-2,TRBV27,CASSLGGLGGDGYTF,TGTGCCAGCAGTTTAGGAGGGTTGGGAGGAGATGGCTACACCTTC
.,many,TRBJ2-7,TRBV7-9,CASSPRMGNEQYF,TGTGCCAGCAGCCCCCGCATGGGTAACGAGCAGTACTTC
.,many,TRBJ1-6,TRBV3-1,CASSRINSPLHF,TGTGCCAGCAGCCGAATAAATTCACCCCTCCACTTT
.,many,TRBJ1-1,TRBV5-8,CASSLLGGSTEAFF,TGTGCCAGCAGCCTGCTGGGGGGGAGCACTGAAGCTTTCTTT
.,many,TRBJ1-1,TRBV11-2,CASRNPGANTEAFF,TGTGCCAGCAGAAACCCTGGGGCGAACACTGAAGCTTTCTTT
TRBD2,many,TRBJ2-5,TRBV29-1,CSVGRGGRRETQYF,TGCAGCGTTGGGCGGGGCGGGAGAAGGGAGACCCAGTACTTC
TRBD2,many,TRBJ2-1,TRBV29-1,CSVEGGRVNEQFF,TGCAGCGTTGAAGGAGGGAGGGTCAATGAGCAGTTCTTC